This T cell receptor beta chain came from a study of cytomegalovirus exposure and HLA in healthy donors. Findings and caveats of the study: Versus the approximately 720-donor mean, an Asian-associated ancestry cluster reportedly showed fewer N-insertions in a later analysis. With further analysis later on, most CMV-associated TCR beta chains appeared HLA-restricted.

The CDR3 sequence is 13 residues long. The V and J ends lost 4 bases and 6 bases respectively, with 13 bases between them. The germline gives CDR1 SNHLY, CDR2 FYNNEI. 13 Jbeta primers and 60 Vbeta primers were used for the PCR. Sequencing used immunoSEQ multiplex PCR; TCRdb keeps in-frame clones, though not all of them. In the table there are some 130,000 clones, about 85% of which are singletons. Turning to this clone: Its antigen is not identified.

This receptor was identified in a woman aged 25 to 45 in good health and CMV-seropositive. Sequenced: PBMCs. The chain has TRBV2 and TRBJ2-7, with D tentatively TRBD2 (5 bases). The CDR3 DNA follows: TGTGCCAGCAGTGTAACTAGGGAAGGCGAGCAGTACTTC. It codes for CASSVTREGEQYF.